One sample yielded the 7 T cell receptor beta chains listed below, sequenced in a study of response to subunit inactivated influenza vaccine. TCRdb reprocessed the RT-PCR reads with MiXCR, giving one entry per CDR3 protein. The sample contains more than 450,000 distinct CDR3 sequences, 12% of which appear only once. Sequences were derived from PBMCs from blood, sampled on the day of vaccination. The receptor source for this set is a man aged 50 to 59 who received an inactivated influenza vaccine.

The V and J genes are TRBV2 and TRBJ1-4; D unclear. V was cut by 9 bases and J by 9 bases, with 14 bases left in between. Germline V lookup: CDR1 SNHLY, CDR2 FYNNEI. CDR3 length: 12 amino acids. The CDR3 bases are TGTGCCAGTAACCCTCAAGGCCAAAAACTGTTTTTT. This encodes CASNPQGQKLFF.

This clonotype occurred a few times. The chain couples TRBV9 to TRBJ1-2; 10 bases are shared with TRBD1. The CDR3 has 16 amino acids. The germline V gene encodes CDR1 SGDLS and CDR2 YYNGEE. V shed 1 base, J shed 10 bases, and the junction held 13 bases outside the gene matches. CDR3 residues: CASSVLSEGQGFAYTF. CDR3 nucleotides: TGTGCCAGCAGCGTACTGTCCGAGGGACAGGGGTTTGCCTACACCTTC.

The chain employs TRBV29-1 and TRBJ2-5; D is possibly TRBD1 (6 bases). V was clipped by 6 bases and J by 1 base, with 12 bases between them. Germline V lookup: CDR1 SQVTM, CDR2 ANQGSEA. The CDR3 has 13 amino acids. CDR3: CSVAGTFQETQYF. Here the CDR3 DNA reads TGCAGCGTGGCCGGGACATTCCAAGAGACCCAGTACTTC.

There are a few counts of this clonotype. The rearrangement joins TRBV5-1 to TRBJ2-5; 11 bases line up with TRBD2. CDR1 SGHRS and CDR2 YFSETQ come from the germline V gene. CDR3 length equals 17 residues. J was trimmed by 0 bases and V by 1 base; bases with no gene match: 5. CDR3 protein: CASSLSGLAEYQETQYF. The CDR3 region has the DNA TGCGCCAGCAGCTTGTCGGGACTAGCGGAGTACCAAGAGACCCAGTACTTC.

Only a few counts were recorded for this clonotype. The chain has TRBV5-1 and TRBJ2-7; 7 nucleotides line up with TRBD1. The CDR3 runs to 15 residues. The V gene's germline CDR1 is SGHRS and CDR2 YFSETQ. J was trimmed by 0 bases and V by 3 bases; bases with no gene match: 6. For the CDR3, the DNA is TGCGCCAGCAGCTCTACAGGGGTAAGCTCCTACGAGCAGTACTTC. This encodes CASSSTGVSSYEQYF.

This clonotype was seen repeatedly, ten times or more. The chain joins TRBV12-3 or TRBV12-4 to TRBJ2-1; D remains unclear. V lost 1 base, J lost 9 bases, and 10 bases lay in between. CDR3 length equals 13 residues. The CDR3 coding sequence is TGTGCCAGCAGTTTAGGCGCGGATTCTGAGCAGTTCTTC. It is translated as CASSLGADSEQFF.

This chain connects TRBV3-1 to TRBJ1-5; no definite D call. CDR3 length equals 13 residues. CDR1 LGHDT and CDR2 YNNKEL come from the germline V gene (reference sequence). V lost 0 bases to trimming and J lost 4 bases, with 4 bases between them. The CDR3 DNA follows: TGTGCCAGCAGCCAAGATTATAATCAGCCCCAGCATTTT. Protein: CASSQDYNQPQHF.